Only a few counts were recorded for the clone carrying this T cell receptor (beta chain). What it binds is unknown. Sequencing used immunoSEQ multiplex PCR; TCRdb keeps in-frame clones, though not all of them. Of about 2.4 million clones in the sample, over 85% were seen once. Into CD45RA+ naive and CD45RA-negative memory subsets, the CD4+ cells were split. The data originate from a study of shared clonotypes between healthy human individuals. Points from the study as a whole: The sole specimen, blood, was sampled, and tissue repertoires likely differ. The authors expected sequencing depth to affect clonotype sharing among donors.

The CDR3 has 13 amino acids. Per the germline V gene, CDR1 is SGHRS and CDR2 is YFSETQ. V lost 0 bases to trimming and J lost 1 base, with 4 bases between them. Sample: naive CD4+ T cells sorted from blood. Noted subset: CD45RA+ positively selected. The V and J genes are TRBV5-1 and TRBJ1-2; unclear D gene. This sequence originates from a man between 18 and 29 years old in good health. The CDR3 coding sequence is TGCGCCAGCAGCTTGGTCAATAACTATGGCTACACCTTC. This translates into CASSLVNNYGYTF.